Included here is one T cell receptor beta chain sequence, with context. The V and J ends lost 8 bases and 11 bases, in that order; junction bases with no gene match: 14. CDR3 length: 13 amino acids. Germline lookup yields CDR1 SNHLY and CDR2 FYNNEI. This entry comes from a study of blood T cell repertoires in COVID-19. Study in general: The samples span acute and convalescent COVID-19 from the United States, Italy and Spain.

Cohorts were assigned according to the clinical history that participants reported. The assay was immunoSEQ multiplex PCR, and TCRdb's table has in-frame clones only and misses some. The table includes under 200,000 clones, 88% detected once. The TCR sequence derives from a woman aged 50 to 65 who had recovered from COVID-19. Sequencing used PBMCs or T cells enriched from blood (not recorded which). The rearrangement joins TRBV2 to TRBJ1-1, with TRBD1 identical over 7 bases. The CDR3 nucleotides read TGTGCCAGCGACGGTGCTCGTGACAGGGAGGCTTTCTTT. Translation gives CASDGARDREAFF. Combining the CDR3 with reference TRBV2 and TRBJ1-1 gives the whole variable domain EPEVTQTPSHQVTQMGQEVILRCVPISNHLYFYWYRQILGQKVEFLVSFYNNEISEKSEIFDDQFSVERPDGSNFTLKIRSTKLEDSAMYFCASDGARDREAFFGQGTRLTVV.